The rows below give T cell receptor beta chains drawn from one sample of a study of cytomegalovirus exposure and HLA in healthy donors. TCRdb's copy holds only in-frame clones and misses some; the assay was immunoSEQ multiplex PCR. The repertoire holds 220,000 or so clones, 65% to 85% seen once, with roughly an eighth in the top ten. Sequencing was done on a sample of PBMCs. The receptors derive from a woman aged 25 to 39 in good health and CMV-seropositive. CDR3s leave out the opening cysteine and the closing phenylalanine or tryptophan. Fields, in order: J gene, V gene, CDR3 protein.

j_gene: TRBJ1-1; v_gene: TRBV29-1; CDR3aa: SVDSPNTEAF
j_gene: TRBJ1-4; v_gene: TRBV6-5; CDR3aa: ASSYSQGAGSEKLF
j_gene: TRBJ2-1; v_gene: TRBV7-3; CDR3aa: ASSLSGILNEQF
j_gene: TRBJ1-5; v_gene: TRBV27; CDR3aa: ASRRGGLRTAYSNQPQH
j_gene: TRBJ1-2; v_gene: TRBV9; CDR3aa: ASSATGSGSGYT
j_gene: TRBJ1-2; v_gene: TRBV6-5; CDR3aa: ASSYSTGYYGYT
j_gene: TRBJ2-3; v_gene: TRBV27; CDR3aa: ASSSTGTGLGIRVYTDTQY
j_gene: TRBJ2-2; v_gene: TRBV7-6; CDR3aa: ASSSPLGNTGELF
j_gene: TRBJ2-5; v_gene: TRBV6-5; CDR3aa: ASRDQETQY
j_gene: TRBJ2-7; v_gene: TRBV27; CDR3aa: ASSLRPGPREQY
j_gene: TRBJ2-5; v_gene: TRBV25-1; CDR3aa: ASSWGGREETQY
j_gene: TRBJ2-3; v_gene: TRBV30; CDR3aa: AWSYWEERDTQY
j_gene: TRBJ2-7; v_gene: TRBV2; CDR3aa: ASSEVAGGPYEQY
j_gene: TRBJ1-1; v_gene: TRBV7-7; CDR3aa: ASSQDLNTEAF
j_gene: TRBJ2-1; v_gene: TRBV19; CDR3aa: ASSIALRRHNEQF
j_gene: TRBJ2-3; v_gene: TRBV13; CDR3aa: ASSLPSGAGARQY
j_gene: TRBJ1-2; v_gene: TRBV7-6; CDR3aa: ASSLDTREYGYT
j_gene: TRBJ2-3; v_gene: TRBV29-1; CDR3aa: SVEPDRVTDTQY
j_gene: TRBJ2-3; v_gene: TRBV29-1; CDR3aa: SVRDSLTDTQY
j_gene: TRBJ1-4; v_gene: TRBV28; CDR3aa: ASSPLRDRESEKLF
j_gene: TRBJ2-7; v_gene: TRBV7-2; CDR3aa: ASSLARSGTEQY
j_gene: TRBJ1-5; v_gene: TRBV9; CDR3aa: ASSAGSNQPQH
j_gene: TRBJ2-1; v_gene: TRBV4-1; CDR3aa: ASSPGLPLL
j_gene: TRBJ2-7; v_gene: TRBV27; CDR3aa: ASSLDRSSYEQY
j_gene: TRBJ2-7; v_gene: TRBV19; CDR3aa: ASSTIRQAHEQY
j_gene: TRBJ2-7; v_gene: TRBV9; CDR3aa: ASSASGTPYEQY
j_gene: TRBJ2-2; v_gene: TRBV25-1; CDR3aa: ATGRSTYTGELF
j_gene: TRBJ2-1; v_gene: TRBV29-1; CDR3aa: SVAGGMDNEQF